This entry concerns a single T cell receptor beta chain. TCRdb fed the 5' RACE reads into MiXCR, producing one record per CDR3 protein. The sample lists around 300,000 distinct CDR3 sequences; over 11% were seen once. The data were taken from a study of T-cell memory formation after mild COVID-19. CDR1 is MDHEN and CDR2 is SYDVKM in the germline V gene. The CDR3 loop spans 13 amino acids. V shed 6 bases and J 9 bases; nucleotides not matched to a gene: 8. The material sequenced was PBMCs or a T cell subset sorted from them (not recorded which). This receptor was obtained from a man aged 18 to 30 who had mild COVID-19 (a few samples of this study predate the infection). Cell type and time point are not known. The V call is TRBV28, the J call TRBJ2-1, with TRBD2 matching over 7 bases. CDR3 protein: CASSGLGRSEQFF. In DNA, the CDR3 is TGTGCCAGCAGCGGACTAGGGCGCAGTGAGCAGTTCTTC.